Below, one TCR beta chain is given with its context. Its antigen remains unknown. The data belong to a study of T cells in Graves' hyperthyroidism and ophthalmopathy. Overall study findings and caveats: Most thyroid clonotypes that were expanded above 0.001 also turned up in blood.

Amplified TCR beta CDR3 regions derived from RNA transcripts. HTBI primers were employed in a first-round RT-PCR of the TCR CDR3. MiXCR, applied by TCRdb to the multiplex PCR reads, yields one record per CDR3 protein. The data contain more than 550,000 distinct CDR3 sequences, roughly 17% of them singletons. The trim removed 6 bases at V and 5 bases at J, leaving 6 bases unmatched. Germline V gene sequence: CDR1 SQVTM, CDR2 ANQGSEA. The CDR3 contains 14 residues. Exclusion of a patient resulted from uncontrolled infection, other autoimmune disease, pregnancy or lactation. The sample comprised blood. This rearrangement joins TRBV29-1 to TRBJ2-3, with TRBD2 matching over 12 bases. The origin of this receptor is a man aged 50 or older with Graves' hyperthyroidism. The CDR3: CSVRLAGDIDTQYF. The CDR3 DNA follows: TGCAGCGTAAGACTAGCGGGAGATATAGATACGCAGTATTTT.